This is a list of T cell receptor beta chains from one sample in a study of cytomegalovirus exposure and HLA in healthy donors. The table came from immunoSEQ multiplex PCR; TCRdb's copy has only in-frame clones and leaves some out. The sample carries over 75,000 clones, more than 60% recorded once. Sequencing was done on a sample of PBMCs. These receptors were obtained from a man aged 45-65 years in good health and CMV-seropositive. CDR3s include the opening cysteine and the closing phenylalanine or tryptophan. The order of the fields is D gene, clone size, J gene, V gene, CDR3 protein. The D gene is left open where the match is weak. Expanded clones are given a class, and other clones once, few, many or no size at all.

>TRBD1|NA|TRBJ2-3|TRBV5-6
CASSLGPPDRGNFDTQYF
>TRBD2|NA|TRBJ2-1|TRBV5-4
CASSLKAGGIDEQFF
>NA|few|TRBJ2-1|TRBV13
CASSLGGGISYNEQFF
>NA|NA|TRBJ2-3|TRBV7-2
CASSPTGVLTDTQYF
>NA|NA|TRBJ1-6|TRBV5-6
CASSMHTKGRNYNSPLHF
>TRBD1|once|TRBJ2-1|TRBV6-1
CASSEAGQGGYEQFF
>NA|NA|TRBJ1-6|TRBV27
CASSRDDYNSPLHF
>NA|NA|TRBJ2-3|TRBV9
CASSVGGTDTQYF
>NA|NA|TRBJ2-5|TRBV6-5
CAVMTEQETQYF
>NA|NA|TRBJ1-6|TRBV30
CAWSSGSSYNSPLHF
>TRBD2|NA|TRBJ2-1|TRBV5-4
CASSLLGGGANNEQFF
>NA|NA|TRBJ2-7|TRBV7-8
CASSARSGTLAYEQYF
>NA|NA|TRBJ1-5|TRBV10-3
CAISGGSNQPQHF
>NA|NA|TRBJ2-7|TRBV18
CASSPPIGQGGDEQYF
>TRBD2|NA|TRBJ2-1|TRBV6-5
CASSLLAGFNEQFF
>TRBD1|once|TRBJ1-1|TRBV27
CASSLSYRGGNTEAFF
>NA|NA|TRBJ2-7|TRBV28
CASSSGGLSYEQYF
>TRBD2|NA|TRBJ2-3|TRBV10-3
CAISALLAGNTDTQYF
>TRBD1|few|TRBJ1-2|TRBV2
CASSEAQGVGGYTF
>NA|NA|TRBJ2-3|TRBV25-1
CASRTEASTDTQYF
>NA|once|TRBJ1-1|TRBV28
CASTPPAGMNTEAFF
>NA|NA|TRBJ1-1|TRBV4-1
CASSQTGTTQINTEAFF
>TRBD2|NA|TRBJ2-5|TRBV6-6
CAVPRTSGRCKTQYF
>TRBD1|NA|TRBJ1-5|TRBV19
CASHGQGYYSNQPQHF
>TRBD1|NA|TRBJ1-6|TRBV10-3
CAISESMGQLNSPLHF
>TRBD1|NA|TRBJ1-1|TRBV6-6
CASSYQPTGQSTEAFF
>TRBD2|NA|TRBJ2-3|TRBV2
CASSEVGRLAGKDTQYF
>NA|NA|TRBJ1-2|TRBV6-5
CASSYNREGGGYPF
>NA|NA|TRBJ2-7|TRBV7-9
CASSLALRRTGESYEQYF
>NA|NA|TRBJ2-5|TRBV7-9
CALADQETQYF
>NA|NA|TRBJ1-2|TRBV28
CASKMTATYGYTF
>NA|NA|TRBJ1-2|TRBV6-1
CASSETGATNYGYTF
>NA|NA|TRBJ2-7|TRBV10-3
CAISDGKGREQYF
>NA|NA|TRBJ2-3|TRBV11-1
CASSLGEAEAQYF
>TRBD1|NA|TRBJ2-7|TRBV5-1
CASSVTGGSIEQYF
>NA|NA|TRBJ1-3|TRBV7-2
CASSMTGSGNTIYF
>NA|NA|TRBJ2-7|TRBV11-2
CASSLQTSYEQYF
>TRBD1|NA|TRBJ1-5|TRBV9
CASSLTGSNQPQHF
>NA|NA|TRBJ2-3|TRBV9
CASSVNEGGGPDTQYF
>TRBD1|NA|TRBJ2-2|TRBV2
CASAGQGNTGELFF